The source of this TCR beta chain is a study of T cell repertoires in cytomegalovirus infection. Study-level background: Both CMV infection and a matching HLA type were indicated by public TCR beta signatures. Study results and limitations: Ex vivo responses were dominated by HLA-C-restricted CMV-specific TCR beta clonotypes. Cumulative frequency of public TCR beta families picked out carriers of CMV plus the relevant HLA.

This clonotype was detected many times. Its antigen is still unknown. TCRdb independently ran MiXCR on the reads; one entry per CDR3 protein. Of fewer than 400,000 distinct CDR3 sequences in the sample, less than 20% were seen once. The CDR3 totals 16 residues. Germline-derived CDR1 and CDR2 are MNHEY and SVGAGI. V dropped 0 bases and J dropped 5; count of bases not matched to a gene: 7. The sample consisted of PBMCs. The chain carries TRBV6-5 and TRBJ2-3; TRBD2 matches at 8 bases. The receptor was isolated from a human donor in good health (CMV status not recorded). Some clones in this sample may be carry-over from other donors' samples. The CDR3 nucleotides are TGTGCCAGCAGTTACTCGCCAGCGGGAGCCGTAGATACGCAGTATTTT. It is translated as CASSYSPAGAVDTQYF.